This TCR beta chain was captured in a study of T cells after yellow fever vaccination (dated by TCRdb to between 2018 and 2021). Concerning the study at large: The SMART-Seq v4 Ultra Low Input RNA kit was used to prepare libraries from fractions with low cell numbers. To follow T-cell clones before and after both primary and booster YFV17D yellow fever vaccination, bulk TCR alpha and beta repertoires underwent longitudinal sequencing. Two healthy male donors made up the cohort, one aged 18 to 30 years and the other aged 30 to 40 years. Blood was drawn at multiple timepoints before and after primary and secondary immunization, with bulk PBMC replicates and cell subsets isolated. What the work shows at the level of the full study, not this receptor alone: Only a couple of donors were included in the study, so the extent to which the findings can be generalized is limited. Compared with the primary T-cell response, the secondary T-cell response was faster but weaker, reaching its peak on day 5 rather than on day 15. FACS-sorted repertoires could contain abundant contaminating clonotypes from the bulk population, so computational filtering was required. Most clones expanded after primary vaccination (96% of CD4 and approximately 86% of CD8) were re-detected after the booster, suggesting that broad memory maintenance occurred. A small fraction of clonotypes appeared in both the CD4 and CD8 compartments, likely as a result of convergent recombination.

The sample's treatment or condition, from its label and the paper: live attenuated yellow fever vaccine strain. At each blood-draw timepoint, two biological replicates of bulk PBMCs were collected. A standard Ficoll-Paque protocol was used to isolate PBMCs from peripheral blood. TriZol was used to extract RNA from bulk PBMCs, from CD4 and CD8 fractions, and from dextramer-positive and dextramer-negative fractions. Points on this clonotype: Which antigen it targets is not known. The sample holds no much larger clone one base away, and base qualities are not on file.

V and J are trimmed by 2 bases and 5 bases, and the gene matches miss 8 bases of the junction. The CDR3 spans 14 residues, from the cysteine through the phenylalanine. Left in the record is the CDR3 DNA by itself, 42 bases read in frame from the first base. For CDR1 and CDR2, the germline V gene (reference sequence) lists DFQATT and SNEGSKA. TCR cDNA was synthesized by 5'RACE template switching, through which a universal primer site and unique molecular identifiers were introduced. cDNA synthesis was primed from both the TCR alpha and TCR beta constant segments. Two PCR steps were used to amplify libraries, with sample barcodes and sequencing adapters being added in the second step. Sequencing of libraries was performed on Illumina HiSeq 2500 (2x100 bp) or NovaSeq (2x150 bp). In the paper's pipeline: MIGEC was used to demultiplex reads and collapse the reads into UMI consensus sequences, and MiXCR was used for V(D)J alignment. Clonotypes responding to the vaccine were identified with edgeR on replicate PBMC samples, with the criteria of FDR below 0.01 and a log2 fold change above 5 up to day 15. Bulk clonotypes were assigned CD4 or CD8 identity according to which sequenced CD4 or CD8 repertoire held them at higher abundance. TCRdb reworked the public reads: Q25 trimming with fastp, MiXCR clone assembly, productive beta chains retained. Each record represents a unique CDR3 protein, reported with the most common genes and DNA among its rows. TCRdb assigned the V and J calls; the authors' analysis was not used. The sample contains about 400,000 distinct CDR3 sequences, 11% of them found a single time. 18% of the sample lies in the top ten.

The chain employs TRBV20-1 and TRBJ2-5, with 7 bases matching TRBD2. The specimen was PBMCs, collected on the day of the first yellow fever vaccination. This clonotype originated in a man between 18 and 35 years old who received the YFV17D yellow fever vaccine. The CDR3 has the sequence CSARRERGAETQYF. The base sequence is TGCAGTGCTAGACGGGAGCGGGGTGCCGAGACCCAGTACTTC.